The entry that follows covers one T cell receptor beta chain sequence. In the original workflow: Amplification with reference gene primers provided the estimates of nucleated cell counts. The protocol was immunoSEQ multiplex PCR, while the TCRdb copy is restricted to in-frame clones and leaves out a portion. V and J calls and clone size follow that table, whereas D and trimming were derived from the DNA. The sample comprises around 370,000 clones, about 90% of which are singletons, and roughly 3% rests with the top ten. This sample was taken from a study of blood T cell repertoires in COVID-19. In the study overall: Researchers got acute and convalescent COVID-19 samples from the United States, Italy and Spain. T cells, B-cell-depleted T cells, or PBMCs supplied cDNA or gDNA.

The trim removed 2 bases at V and 5 bases at J, leaving 10 bases unmatched. Germline CDR1 LGHNT, CDR2 FRNRAP. The CDR3 spans 16 residues. This receptor was taken from a young woman who had recovered from COVID-19. What was sequenced was peripheral blood. The chain carries TRBV12-5 and TRBJ2-3; 7 bases match TRBD2. The DNA of the CDR3 is TGTGCTAGTGGTTTGTTCCCAGCGGGGTTCGGAGATACGCAGTATTTT. It specifies CASGLFPAGFGDTQYF.